One sample yielded the 27 T cell receptor beta chains listed below, sequenced in a study of patients with pleural tuberculosis. TCRdb independently ran MiXCR on the reads; one entry per CDR3 protein. The sample lists under 65,000 distinct CDR3 sequences; about 7.3% were seen once. The source of these receptors is a human donor with pleural tuberculosis.

There are many counts of this clonotype. The rearrangement joins TRBV28 to TRBJ1-5, with D perhaps matching TRBD1 (6 bases). The CDR3 is 13 amino acids. V was clipped by 7 bases and J by 4 bases, with 11 bases between them. Germline values: CDR1 MDHEN, CDR2 SYDVKM. CDR3 amino acids: CASKETGNQPQHF. The CDR3 nucleotides read TGTGCCAGCAAAGAAACAGGGAATCAGCCCCAGCATTTT.

In this sample, this clonotype turned up a few times. The chain employs TRBV18 and TRBJ1-5; D is undetermined. The CDR3 extends over 15 amino acids. Trimming removed 0 bases at V and 7 bases at J, with 13 bases between. Germline loops: CDR1 KGHSH, CDR2 LQKENI. The DNA for the CDR3 is TGTGCCAGCTCACCACCAGGAAGGTATGGGCAGCCCCAGCATTTT. Translating gives CASSPPGRYGQPQHF.

This clonotype was observed at least ten times. The chain links TRBV12-3 or TRBV12-4 to TRBJ1-1; 9 bases are shared with TRBD1. CDR3 size: 12 residues. After removal of 6 bases from V and 6 bases from J, the junction contained 2 bases not matched to a gene. DNA for the CDR3: TGTGCCAGCAGGGGGGACAGGGCTGAAGCTTTCTTT. Translating gives CASRGDRAEAFF.

This clonotype was seen many times. The J gene is TRBJ2-2, the V gene TRBV10-3, with TRBD2 identical over 8 bases. With 6 bases clipped from V and 0 bases from J, the junction kept 9 bases outside the gene matches. Germline V gene lookup returns CDR1 ENHRY and CDR2 SYGVKD. This CDR3 has 17 amino acids. The DNA of the CDR3 is TGTGCCATCAGATCCACTAGCGGAGGCGCGAACACCGGGGAGCTGTTTTTT. This encodes CAIRSTSGGANTGELFF.

This clonotype occurred many times. The chain links TRBV19 to TRBJ1-1; 7 bases are shared with TRBD1. CDR1 LNHDA and CDR2 SQIVND come from the germline V gene (reference sequence). The CDR3 consists of 14 residues. Trimming at V came to 3 bases and at J to 4 bases, leaving 5 bases not matched to a gene. The CDR3 sequence is CASSISAGGTEAFF. The CDR3 DNA follows: TGTGCCAGTAGTATTTCAGCAGGGGGCACTGAAGCTTTCTTT.

This clonotype has ten or more counts. The gene calls are TRBV10-2 and TRBJ1-1; D perhaps matches TRBD1 (6 bases). V was pared by 7 bases and J by 0 bases, with 12 bases between. CDR3 length: 14 amino acids. Germline CDR1 WSHSY, CDR2 SAAADI. CDR3 sequence: CASMNRALNTEAFF. CDR3 DNA: TGCGCCAGCATGAACAGGGCCCTGAACACTGAAGCTTTCTTT.

V usage is TRBV11-1 and J usage is TRBJ2-2; D is perhaps TRBD1 (5 bases). Trimming took 1 base from V and 3 from J, leaving 15 bases between them. This CDR3 has 17 amino acids. Germline CDR1 and CDR2: SGHAT and FQDESV (reference sequence). The CDR3 DNA sequence: TGTGCCAGCAGCTTAGTTGCTCAGGGCATGTACACCGGGGAGCTGTTTTTT. It specifies CASSLVAQGMYTGELFF.

This clonotype has a count of ten or more. This chain joins TRBV7-9 and TRBJ2-7; no firm D call. Per the germline V gene, CDR1 is SEHNR and CDR2 is FQNEAQ (reference sequence). The CDR3 has 11 residues. V was trimmed by 5 bases and J by 5 bases, leaving 7 bases between them. The CDR3 sequence: CASSPDHEQYF. CDR3 nucleotide sequence: TGTGCCAGCAGCCCTGACCACGAGCAGTACTTC.

This clonotype was seen repeatedly, ten times or more. The rearrangement uses TRBV27 and TRBJ2-1, with 12 bases aligning to TRBD2. Germline assignment: CDR1 MNHEY and CDR2 SMNVEV (reference sequence). Germline trimming cut 6 bases from V and 6 bases from J; bases unmatched to any gene: 3. CDR3 length equals 14 residues. CDR3 region: CASRTSGSVNEQFF. The CDR3 nucleotides are TGTGCCAGCAGGACTAGCGGGAGTGTCAATGAGCAGTTCTTC.

This clonotype was seen repeatedly, ten times or more. This sequence joins TRBV28 and TRBJ1-6, with a weak D call TRBD1 (6 bases). Germline CDR1 and CDR2: MDHEN and SYDVKM. Between the trimmed V and J ends, which lost 7 bases and 6 bases, there was a span of 16 bases. This CDR3 is built from 15 residues. In DNA, the CDR3 is TGTGCCAGCACCCTATCCCAGGGGAGTAATTCACCCCTCCACTTT. Amino acid sequence: CASTLSQGSNSPLHF.

This clonotype has a count of ten or more. The chain uses TRBV27 and TRBJ2-2; D is unclear. With 1 base removed from V and 5 bases from J, the gap between germline ends came to 5 bases. The CDR3 spans 13 residues. The germline V gene encodes CDR1 MNHEY and CDR2 SMNVEV (reference sequence). CDR3 DNA sequence: TGTGCCAGCAGTTTATTCGGAACCGGGGAGCTGTTTTTT. This encodes CASSLFGTGELFF.

The chain uses TRBV11-1 and TRBJ2-3; D gene ambiguous. The germline V gene encodes CDR1 SGHAT and CDR2 FQDESV (reference sequence). The V gene lost 1 base and the J gene lost 3 bases, with 11 bases spanning the gap. This CDR3 region has 15 residues. CDR3 loop: CASSLGDLGTDTQYF. CDR3 coding DNA: TGTGCCAGCAGCTTAGGAGACCTTGGGACAGATACGCAGTATTTT.

This clonotype was detected ten times or more. The chain links TRBV11-1 to TRBJ2-2; 8 nucleotides line up with TRBD2. J was trimmed by 7 bases and V by 0 bases; bases with no gene match: 10. From germline, CDR1 is SGHAT and CDR2 FQDESV (reference sequence). The CDR3 extends over 17 amino acids. The CDR3 spells CASSLAPSGSGDGELFF. For the CDR3, the DNA is TGTGCCAGCAGCTTAGCGCCCAGCGGGAGTGGGGACGGGGAGCTGTTTTTT.

In this sample, this clonotype turned up many times. The V call is TRBV7-3, the J call TRBJ2-2; the match to TRBD2 covers 7 bases. The CDR3 covers 18 residues. CDR1 and CDR2 (germline): SGHTA, FQGTGA. V was clipped by 1 base and J by 0 bases; unmatched bases: 8. The CDR3 DNA sequence: TGTGCCAGCAGCTTAAGAACTAGCGCACACTCGAACACCGGGGAGCTGTTTTTT. Translated, it gives CASSLRTSAHSNTGELFF.

J is TRBJ2-7 and V is TRBV2; 8 nucleotides agree with TRBD1. Germline CDR1 reads SNHLY; CDR2 reads FYNNEI. The V gene end was trimmed by 7 bases and the J gene end by 3 bases; junction bases not matched to a gene: 8. This CDR3 is 14 amino acids long. The CDR3 region is CASKVGQGGYEQYV. The CDR3 DNA follows: TGTGCCAGCAAAGTAGGACAGGGAGGCTACGAGCAGTACGTC.

This clonotype has only a few counts. The chain recombines TRBV5-1 with TRBJ1-4; D gene unclear. Trimming took 5 bases from V and 6 from J, leaving 14 bases between them. The CDR3 consists of 14 residues. Germline CDR1 and CDR2: SGHRS and YFSETQ. CDR3 DNA sequence: TGCGCCAGCAGACCTATGCCCGGGGATGAAAAACTGTTTTTT. As protein: CASRPMPGDEKLFF.

This clonotype was seen many times. The chain carries TRBV5-1 and TRBJ2-1; 9 bases fit TRBD1. Germline lookup yields CDR1 SGHRS and CDR2 YFSETQ. CDR3 length: 17 residues. J lost 0 bases, V lost 1 base, and 5 bases had no gene match. CDR3 nucleotide sequence: TGCGCCAGCAGCTTGCCTCAGGACAGGGGCTCCTACAATGAGCAGTTCTTC. As protein: CASSLPQDRGSYNEQFF.

This chain uses TRBV29-1 with TRBJ1-5; a possible D gene is TRBD1 (6 bases). V dropped 8 bases and J dropped 1 base, with 12 bases sitting between them. The length of the CDR3 is 13 residues. Germline values: CDR1 SQVTM, CDR2 ANQGSEA. Written as DNA, the CDR3 is TGCAGCTCCAGGGGCCGGAGCAATCAGCCCCAGCATTTT. Translating gives CSSRGRSNQPQHF.

This clonotype has a count of ten or more. This chain joins TRBV5-1 and TRBJ1-2; tentatively, D is TRBD1 (5 bases). Germline CDR1 reads SGHRS; CDR2 reads YFSETQ. The CDR3 extends over 14 amino acids. Trimming took 4 bases from V and 4 from J, leaving 14 bases between them. The chain's CDR3 is CASSVGTDSYGYTF. The CDR3 DNA sequence: TGCGCCAGCAGCGTTGGGACGGATTCCTATGGCTACACCTTC.

This clonotype was seen many times. The gene calls are TRBV27 and TRBJ2-7; D gene unclear. Germline lookup yields CDR1 MNHEY and CDR2 SMNVEV (reference sequence). This CDR3 comprises 11 residues. Trimming pared 6 bases from V and 6 bases from J, leaving 9 bases between. CDR3 coding DNA: TGTGCCAGCAGCCCCTCCCCCGAGCAGTACGTC. It is translated as CASSPSPEQYV.

The CDR3 coding sequence is TGTGCCAGTGCCGGACAGGCGTCCTACGAGCAGTACGTC. Residues: CASAGQASYEQYV. The J gene is TRBJ2-7, the V gene TRBV19, with TRBD1 identical over 7 bases. After removal of 8 bases from V and 1 base from J, the junction contained 5 bases not matched to a gene. CDR1 LNHDA and CDR2 SQIVND come from the germline V gene (reference sequence). This CDR3 has 13 amino acids.

This clonotype has a count of ten or more. The gene calls are TRBV28 and TRBJ2-1; D call uncertain. Trimming stripped 2 bases from V and 15 bases from J, with 17 bases between. The CDR3 has 13 amino acids. Germline CDR1 MDHEN, CDR2 SYDVKM. CDR3 protein: CASSLGWAKRLFF. CDR3 nucleotide sequence: TGTGCCAGCAGTTTAGGGTGGGCGAAGAGGCTGTTCTTC. Drawing the rest from reference TRBV28 and TRBJ2-1, the complete variable domain is DVKVTQSSRYLVKRTGEKVFLECVQDMDHENMFWYRQDPGLGLRLIYFSYDVKMKEKGDIPEGYSVSREKKERFSLILESASTNQTSMYLCASSLGWAKRLFFGPGTRLTVL.

This clonotype has a count of ten or more. This rearrangement joins TRBV12-3 or TRBV12-4 to TRBJ2-1, with D possibly TRBD1 on 6 matching bases. This CDR3 has 15 amino acids. V shed 8 bases and J shed 9 bases, with 23 bases lying between them. The CDR3, as DNA: TGTGCCAGCGAAGTACAGGGTTCATTGTTCGGTGAGCAGTTCTTC. Amino acids: CASEVQGSLFGEQFF.

This clonotype was picked up many times. The V and J genes are TRBV2 and TRBJ1-5; D is unresolved. The CDR3 extends over 15 amino acids. The V end was cut by 7 bases, the J end by 0 bases, with 13 bases between. The germline CDR1 and CDR2 sequences are SNHLY and FYNNEI. The CDR3 DNA reads as TGTGCCAGCACGGCCGGGGTTGGTAGCAATCAGCCCCAGCATTTT. This translates into CASTAGVGSNQPQHF. Complete variable domain (other parts from reference TRBV2 and TRBJ1-5): EPEVTQTPSHQVTQMGQEVILRCVPISNHLYFYWYRQILGQKVEFLVSFYNNEISEKSEIFDDQFSVERPDGSNFTLKIRSTKLEDSAMYFCASTAGVGSNQPQHFGDGTRLSIL.

The chain uses TRBV29-1 and TRBJ1-2, with a weak D call TRBD1 (5 bases). V was clipped by 7 bases and J by 8 bases, with 17 bases between them. CDR3 size: 12 residues. Germline-derived CDR1 and CDR2 are SQVTM and ANQGSEA. The CDR3 protein is CSGQPTMGGYTF. CDR3 DNA: TGCAGCGGACAGCCAACGATGGGAGGCTACACCTTC.

Many counts were recorded for this clonotype. V is TRBV7-3 and J is TRBJ2-5; 10 nucleotides align to TRBD2. This CDR3 contains 15 residues. Per the germline V gene, CDR1 is SGHTA and CDR2 is FQGTGA. The V segment lost 3 bases and the J segment 5 bases; nucleotides outside the gene matches: 6. As DNA, the CDR3 is TGTGCCAGCAGCTTTACTAGCGGGAAGATGGAGACCCAGTACTTC. As protein: CASSFTSGKMETQYF.

This clonotype has a count of ten or more. CDR3 sequence: CASSDPSGSLNNEQFF. CDR3 coding DNA: TGTGCCAGCAGTGATCCTAGCGGGTCGTTGAACAATGAGCAGTTCTTC. The V gene is TRBV2, the J gene TRBJ2-1, with 8 bases lining up with TRBD2. With 3 bases clipped from V and 5 bases from J, the junction kept 9 bases outside the gene matches. The CDR3 covers 16 residues. Germline CDR1 reads SNHLY; CDR2 reads FYNNEI.